This is a list of T cell receptor beta chains from one sample in a study of OX40 agonist ivuxolimab in advanced cancers. Method: immunoSEQ multiplex PCR; TCRdb's copy keeps in-frame clones and lacks some. The table shows around 110,000 clones, with about 93% occurring only once. The starting material was CD4+ or CD8+ T cells sorted from blood, obtained in a trial of the OX40 agonist ivuxolimab. The receptor source for this set is an adult with an advanced solid tumor such as melanoma, head and neck, liver or kidney cancer. Both conserved end residues are part of each CDR3. A D gene is named only where the DNA matches it firmly. Clone size appears in some rows only: once, few, many, or a class for an expanded clone.

>.|TRBJ2-3|TRBV28|.
CASSPRGVGARTDTQYF
TGTGCCAGCAGTCCCCGTGGTGTGGGGGCCAGAACAGATACGCAGTATTTT
>.|TRBJ1-2|TRBV19|.
CASRRNQQVNYGYTF
TGTGCCAGTAGACGGAACCAACAAGTCAACTATGGCTACACCTTC
>TRBD1|TRBJ2-7|TRBV5-1|.
CASSLDGTAYSYEQYF
TGCGCCAGCAGCTTGGATGGGACAGCTTACTCCTACGAGCAGTACTTC
>.|TRBJ1-1|TRBV29-1|.
CSVLTETEAFF
TGCAGCGTTCTAACAGAGACCGAAGCTTTCTTT
>TRBD2|TRBJ2-1|TRBV7-2|.
CASSSQTSGKYNEQFF
TGTGCCAGCAGCTCACAGACTAGCGGGAAGTACAATGAGCAGTTCTTC
>TRBD1|TRBJ2-1|TRBV7-9|.
CASSPAPRGTVKNNEQFF
TGTGCCAGCAGCCCCGCCCCGAGGGGGACAGTTAAAAACAATGAGCAGTTCTTC
>TRBD1|TRBJ2-7|TRBV6-5|.
CASSPWTGYEQYF
TGTGCCAGCAGTCCCTGGACAGGTTACGAGCAGTACTTC
>.|TRBJ2-6|TRBV4-3|.
CASSHQGIGKGANVLTF
TGCGCCAGCAGCCACCAGGGGATAGGGAAAGGGGCCAACGTCCTGACTTTC
>.|TRBJ2-2|TRBV7-2|.
CASSLRRALGELFF
TGTGCCAGCAGCTTAAGGAGGGCCCTCGGGGAGCTGTTTTTT
>.|TRBJ2-7|TRBV20-1|once
CSASGIEQYF
TGCAGTGCATCAGGGATCGAGCAGTACTTC
>.|TRBJ2-3|TRBV11-2|.
CASSLGPSRGDTQYF
TGTGCCAGCAGCTTAGGTCCTAGTCGAGGGGATACGCAGTATTTT
>TRBD2|TRBJ2-1|TRBV2|.
CASSPAGFNEQFF
TGTGCCAGCAGCCCAGCGGGATTCAATGAGCAGTTCTTC
>.|TRBJ2-2|TRBV7-2|.
CASSLVRGSTGELFF
TGTGCCAGCAGCTTAGTAAGGGGCTCCACCGGGGAGCTGTTTTTT
>.|TRBJ1-3|TRBV28|.
CASSLTPGAGNTIYF
TGTGCCAGCAGTTTAACTCCAGGGGCTGGAAACACCATATATTTT
>TRBD1|TRBJ2-7|TRBV9|.
CASSVAPRQGDGEQYF
TGTGCCAGCAGCGTAGCTCCGAGACAGGGAGACGGCGAGCAGTACTTC
>TRBD1|TRBJ1-2|TRBV6-1|.
CASSAGTGQSVGYTF
TGTGCCAGCAGTGCGGGGACAGGGCAATCAGTTGGCTACACCTTC
>.|TRBJ2-7|TRBV7-3|.
CASSLTSLATGPYEQYF
TGTGCCAGCAGCTTAACCTCCCTAGCGACCGGCCCTTACGAGCAGTACTTC
>.|TRBJ1-5|TRBV15|.
CATTLTGTGDRYGSNQPQHF
TGTGCCACCACTTTAACGGGAACCGGCGACCGCTATGGTAGCAATCAGCCCCAGCATTTT
>.|TRBJ1-3|TRBV4-1|.
CASSQVGTNSGNTIYF
TGCGCCAGCAGCCAAGTTGGGACTAACTCTGGAAACACCATATATTTT
>.|TRBJ2-7|TRBV5-6|.
CASSLYGAPQEQYF
TGTGCCAGCAGCTTGTACGGGGCCCCCCAAGAGCAGTACTTC
>.|TRBJ2-3|TRBV5-1|once
CASSSRGDTQYF
TGCGCCAGCAGCTCCCGGGGGGATACGCAGTATTTT
>.|TRBJ1-1|TRBV7-3|.
CASRAVLNTEAFF
TGTGCCAGCAGAGCGGTTTTGAACACTGAAGCTTTCTTT
>.|TRBJ2-2|TRBV19|.
CASSIRGSTGELFF
TGTGCCAGTAGTATTCGGGGGTCTACCGGGGAGCTGTTTTTT
>.|TRBJ2-3|TRBV7-2|.
CASSPAFPERTDTQYF
TGTGCCAGCAGCCCAGCCTTCCCGGAGCGCACAGATACGCAGTATTTT
>.|TRBJ1-1|TRBV28|.
CASSPRPRIGTEAFF
TGTGCCAGCAGCCCGAGACCCCGCATTGGCACTGAAGCTTTCTTT
>.|TRBJ2-1|TRBV5-8|.
CASSEVGWNEQFF
TGTGCCAGCAGCGAGGTGGGTTGGAATGAGCAGTTCTTC
>TRBD2|TRBJ2-1|TRBV7-9|.
CASSPFGTSGINEQFF
TGTGCCAGCAGCCCCTTCGGGACTAGCGGGATCAATGAGCAGTTCTTC
>.|TRBJ2-3|TRBV7-9|.
CASSPMGPYTDTQYF
TGTGCCAGCAGCCCTATGGGACCCTATACAGATACGCAGTATTTT
>.|TRBJ2-7|TRBV7-8|.
CASSLTLGQEQYF
TGTGCCAGCAGCTTAACGTTGGGCCAGGAGCAGTACTTC